The sample holds many counts of the clone carrying this TCR beta chain. Its antigen is unknown. CDR3 length: 17 amino acids. V lost 4 bases, J lost 2 bases, and 17 bases lay in between. The germline V gene encodes CDR1 LGHNA and CDR2 YNFKEQ. As handled by the study authors: Clinicopathological groups of papillary thyroid cancer showed CDR3 differences that were used to build a distant-metastasis classifier. TCRdb recomputed clones from the PCR reads via MiXCR. These V and J calls derive from TCRdb rather than the authors' analysis. Among some 33,000 clones listed, more than 15% were seen once. The sample is drawn from a study of metastatic and nonmetastatic thyroid tumors. Study context: Repertoire comparisons spanned blood and tumor or nodule tissue from malignant and benign thyroid patients.

General study results and limits: Relative to benign nodules, malignant thyroid tumors were reportedly characterized by significantly elevated TCR beta diversity in blood and tumor.

Among the patients, none had received any treatment before thyroid surgery. Specimen: blood. The source of this sequence is a female donor with papillary thyroid cancer or a benign thyroid nodule (not recorded which). Some clones in this sample may be carry-over from other donors' samples. The V call is TRBV4-2, the J call TRBJ2-2; D may be TRBD1 or TRBD2 (6 bases each). CDR3 nucleotides: TGTGCCAGCAGCCCCTCTGCTAGGGGGGCCAACACCGGGGAGCTGTTTTTT. Translated, it gives CASSPSARGANTGELFF.